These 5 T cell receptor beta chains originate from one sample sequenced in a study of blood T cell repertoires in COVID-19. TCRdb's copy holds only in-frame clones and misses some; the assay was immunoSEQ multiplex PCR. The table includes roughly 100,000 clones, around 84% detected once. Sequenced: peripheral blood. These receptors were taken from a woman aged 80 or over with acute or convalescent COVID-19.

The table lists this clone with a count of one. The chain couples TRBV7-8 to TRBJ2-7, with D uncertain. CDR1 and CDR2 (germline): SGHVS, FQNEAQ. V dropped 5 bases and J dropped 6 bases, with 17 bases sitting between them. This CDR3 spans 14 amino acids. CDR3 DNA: TGTGCCAGCAGCCCAGATCTAGTAATAAGCGAGCAGTACTTC. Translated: CASSPDLVISEQYF.

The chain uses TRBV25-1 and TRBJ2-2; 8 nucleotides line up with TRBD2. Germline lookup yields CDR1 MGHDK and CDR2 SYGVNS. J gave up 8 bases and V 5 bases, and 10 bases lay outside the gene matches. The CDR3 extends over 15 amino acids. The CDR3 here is CASSPSGRTPGELFF. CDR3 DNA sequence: TGTGCCAGCAGTCCTAGCGGGCGTACCCCGGGGGAGCTGTTTTTT.

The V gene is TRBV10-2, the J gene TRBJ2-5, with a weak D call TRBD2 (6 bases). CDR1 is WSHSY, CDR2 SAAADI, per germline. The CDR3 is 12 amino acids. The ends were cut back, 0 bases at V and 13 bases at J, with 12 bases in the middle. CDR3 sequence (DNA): TGCGCCAGCAGTGAGTCAGTCGGAGCGGGGTACTTC. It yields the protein CASSESVGAGYF.

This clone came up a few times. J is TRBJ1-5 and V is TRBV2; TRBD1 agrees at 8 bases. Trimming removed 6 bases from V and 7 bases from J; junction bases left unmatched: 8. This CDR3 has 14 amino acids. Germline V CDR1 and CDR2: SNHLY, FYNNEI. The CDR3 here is CASSLGQGEQPQHF. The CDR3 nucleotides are TGTGCCAGCAGCCTAGGACAGGGCGAACAGCCCCAGCATTTT.

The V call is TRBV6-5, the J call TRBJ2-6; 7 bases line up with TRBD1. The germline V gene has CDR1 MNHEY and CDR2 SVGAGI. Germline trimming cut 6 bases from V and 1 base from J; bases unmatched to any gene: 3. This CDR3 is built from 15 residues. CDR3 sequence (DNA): TGTGCCAGCAGCAACAGGGGTTCTGGGGCCAACGTCCTGACTTTC. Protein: CASSNRGSGANVLTF.